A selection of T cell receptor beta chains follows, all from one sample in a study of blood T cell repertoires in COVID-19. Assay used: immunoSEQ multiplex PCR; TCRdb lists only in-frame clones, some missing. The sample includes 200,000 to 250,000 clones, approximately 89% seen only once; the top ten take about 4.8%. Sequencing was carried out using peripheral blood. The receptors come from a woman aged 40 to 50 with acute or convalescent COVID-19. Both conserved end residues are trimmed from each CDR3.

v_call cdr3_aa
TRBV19 ASSIGRQPNTEAF
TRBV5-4 ASSLTGQGGTEAF
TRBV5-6 ASSFFSANVLT
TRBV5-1 ASRLRGHDSTDTQY
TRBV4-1 ASSGEGNIQY
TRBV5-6 ASSYRGGQETQY
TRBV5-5 ASSLENSGNTIY
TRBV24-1 ATSDPRGLAGINEQF
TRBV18 ASSVETGGEKLF
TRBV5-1 ASREAGIAKNIQY
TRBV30 AWSGGQGISYNSPLH
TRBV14 ASSQLRGVTDTQY
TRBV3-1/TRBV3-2 ASSQTGESEKLF
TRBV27 ASSLRTGGLNTEAF
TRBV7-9 ASSPRQLSTDTQY
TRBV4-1 ASSQGTPGHRSGANVLT
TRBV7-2 ASNQSGGGGTDTQY
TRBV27 ASSPGQGFEKLF
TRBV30 AWRSYYTGELF
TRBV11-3 ASSWAALIGGANVLT
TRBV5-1 ASSSTGQGARTDTQY
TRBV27 ASSRTLGGESNQPQH
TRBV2 ASRRQVMNTEAF
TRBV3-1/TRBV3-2 ASSQVLAGGSDSETQY
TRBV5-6 ASSLLDRGLTDTQY
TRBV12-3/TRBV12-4 ASSPTVNYGYT
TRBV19 ASRNRDTDTQY
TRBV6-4 ASSPTRDTEAF
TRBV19 ASSRQVSLRLTDTQY
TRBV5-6 ASSLNGGTGNTDTQY
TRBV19 ASSITPGIAYNEQF
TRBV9 ASSAGGRSADTQY
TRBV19 ASSRSRTGTNYGYT
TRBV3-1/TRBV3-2 ASSQVGLDGYT
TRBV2 ASSEGGANEKLF
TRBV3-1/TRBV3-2 ASSQEGGVYTEAF
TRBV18 ASSPLAGSYNEQF
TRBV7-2 ASSPDRLSYNEQF
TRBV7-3 ASSLQTGSNTGELF
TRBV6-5 ASRTGLRDTEAF
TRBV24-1 ATSQGTGELF
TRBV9 ASSVGSRGAGETQY
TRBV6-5 ASRAGQENYGYT